Listed below are T cell receptor beta chains from one sample, sequenced in a study of molecular identifiers for immune sequencing clone quantification. MiXCR, applied by TCRdb to the PCR reads, yields one record per CDR3 protein. The sample consists of about 640,000 distinct CDR3 sequences, 20% of them appearing once. Sequencing was performed on naive CD8+ T cells from blood, with Jurkat cell RNA spiked in. These receptors were taken from a human donor in good health. Some libraries in this study had Jurkat cell RNA spiked in. Both conserved end residues are part of each CDR3. The D gene is left open where the match is weak. Clone size, where shown, is once, few, many, or a class for clones that have expanded.

few	TRBJ2-2	TRBV7-6	TRBD2	CASSLWRESSTGELFF	TGTGCCAGCAGCTTATGGCGGGAGAGCAGCACCGGGGAGCTGTTTTTT
.	TRBJ1-1	TRBV27	.	CASNYRAQNTEAFF	TGTGCCAGCAATTACAGGGCGCAGAACACTGAAGCTTTCTTT
few	TRBJ2-3	TRBV5-6	TRBD2	CASSLSGRTTDTQYF	TGTGCCAGCAGCTTGAGCGGGAGGACCACAGATACGCAGTATTTT
many	TRBJ2-4	TRBV3-1	TRBD1	CAISDRAKNIQYF	TGTGCCATTTCGGACAGGGCCAAAAACATTCAGTACTTC
many	TRBJ2-5	TRBV12-3/TRBV12-4	TRBD1	CASKYGTGGETQYF	TGTGCCAGCAAATATGGGACAGGGGGAGAGACCCAGTACTTC
many	TRBJ1-4	TRBV4-1	.	CASSQDPGTNEKLFF	TGCGCCAGCAGCCAAGATCCGGGCACTAATGAAAAACTGTTTTTT
.	TRBJ2-1	TRBV7-9	.	CASSFPNIAETYNEQFF	TGTGCCAGCAGCTTTCCCAACATAGCGGAAACCTACAATGAGCAGTTCTTC
.	TRBJ1-6	TRBV4-1	.	CASSQGLGGVNNSPLHF	TGCGCCAGCAGCCAAGGGCTGGGGGGGGTTAATAATTCACCCCTCCACTTT
many	TRBJ2-3	TRBV7-6	TRBD2	CASRSSGGVTDTQYF	TGTGCCAGCAGATCAAGCGGGGGGGTCACAGATACGCAGTATTTT
many	TRBJ2-3	TRBV19	TRBD1	CASRQGATDTQYF	TGTGCCAGCAGACAGGGGGCGACAGATACGCAGTATTTT
.	TRBJ1-5	TRBV6-1	.	CASSEASDSNQPQHF	TGTGCCAGCAGTGAAGCGTCCGATAGCAATCAGCCCCAGCATTTT
.	TRBJ2-7	TRBV12-3/TRBV12-4	TRBD1	CASSLAGQDSYEQYF	TGTGCCAGCAGTTTAGCAGGACAGGACTCCTACGAGCAGTACTTC
few	TRBJ2-3	TRBV2	.	CASSEGLATNKDTQYF	TGTGCCAGCAGTGAAGGTTTGGCCACTAATAAGGATACGCAGTATTTT
many	TRBJ2-7	TRBV5-1	TRBD1	CASSGQGSEQYF	TGCGCCAGCAGCGGACAGGGTTCCGAGCAGTACTTC
few	TRBJ1-2	TRBV7-2	.	CASSYGGLYGYTF	TGTGCCAGCAGCTACGGGGGTCTCTATGGCTACACCTTC
many	TRBJ2-3	TRBV7-9	.	CASSGSKSDTQYF	TGTGCCAGCAGCGGGAGTAAATCAGATACGCAGTATTTT
many	TRBJ2-3	TRBV5-1	TRBD2	CASSPRLAGPSTDTQYF	TGCGCCAGCAGCCCCAGACTAGCGGGGCCTAGCACAGATACGCAGTATTTT
many	TRBJ2-7	TRBV4-1	TRBD1	CASSQESGTGGEQYF	TGCGCCAGCAGCCAAGAATCTGGGACAGGGGGCGAGCAGTACTTC
.	TRBJ2-7	TRBV7-9	TRBD2	CASSPGLAGDCEQYF	TGTGCCAGCAGCCCGGGTTTAGCGGGAGACTGCGAGCAGTACTTC
many	TRBJ2-1	TRBV6-5	.	CASRGQIYNEQFF	TGTGCCAGCCGCGGACAGATTTACAATGAGCAGTTCTTC
many	TRBJ2-2	TRBV25-1	.	CASTTAEAGELFF	TGTGCCAGCACCACGGCGGAGGCCGGGGAGCTGTTTTTT
few	TRBJ2-2	TRBV5-4	TRBD2	CASSFDTSGLASTGELFF	TGTGCCAGCAGCTTTGATACTAGCGGGCTGGCCTCCACCGGGGAGCTGTTTTTT
many	TRBJ2-1	TRBV12-3/TRBV12-4	.	CASRSDLGTGERSSYNEQFF	TGTGCCAGCAGAAGTGATTTGGGGACTGGAGAAAGGAGCTCCTACAATGAGCAGTTCTTC
.	TRBJ2-7	TRBV20-1	TRBD2	CSAWGSGLRTPSYEQYF	TGCAGTGCTTGGGGCTCGGGACTACGAACGCCCTCCTACGAGCAGTACTTC
few	TRBJ1-2	TRBV27	.	CASRAGAAAIGYTF	TGTGCCAGCAGAGCTGGGGCAGCTGCTATTGGCTACACCTTC
many	TRBJ2-3	TRBV6-6	.	CASSSISLGGTDTQYF	TGTGCCAGCAGCTCAATATCCCTCGGCGGCACAGATACGCAGTATTTT
many	TRBJ2-2	TRBV9	.	CASSVASYTGELFF	TGTGCCAGCAGCGTAGCTTCGTACACCGGGGAGCTGTTTTTT
many	TRBJ2-5	TRBV28	.	CASSPHHRQEEQETQYF	TGTGCCAGCAGCCCACATCATCGACAGGAAGAACAAGAGACCCAGTACTTC
many	TRBJ2-1	TRBV6-5	.	CASSYQTGSGNEQFF	TGTGCCAGCAGTTACCAGACGGGGTCTGGGAATGAGCAGTTCTTC
.	TRBJ1-2	TRBV5-6	.	CASSSTLGGYTF	TGTGCCAGCAGCTCCACATTGGGAGGCTACACCTTC
many	TRBJ2-3	TRBV7-9	TRBD2	CASSAPGTSGRATDTQYF	TGTGCCAGCAGTGCTCCCGGGACTAGCGGGAGGGCCACAGATACGCAGTATTTT
few	TRBJ1-6	TRBV28	.	CASSFNLNSPLHF	TGTGCCAGCAGTTTCAACCTAAATTCACCCCTCCACTTT
many	TRBJ1-1	TRBV4-3	.	CASSQDNRNRDTEAFF	TGCGCCAGCAGCCAAGACAACAGGAATAGGGACACTGAAGCTTTCTTT
many	TRBJ1-4	TRBV21-1	.	CASSKRKQDEKLFF	TGTGCCAGCAGCAAAAGGAAACAGGATGAAAAACTGTTTTTT
many	TRBJ2-2	TRBV7-9	TRBD2	CASSSTSGTLAKNTGELFF	TGTGCCAGCAGCTCGACTAGCGGGACCCTAGCCAAGAACACCGGGGAGCTGTTTTTT
many	TRBJ2-1	TRBV30	.	CAWSVGRAPYNEQFF	TGTGCCTGGAGTGTAGGGCGGGCCCCCTACAATGAGCAGTTCTTC
.	TRBJ1-6	TRBV4-2	.	CASSQGLGSSLHF	TGTGCCAGCAGCCAGGGTTTAGGTTCATCCCTCCACTTT
few	TRBJ2-3	TRBV7-9	TRBD2	CASSPQLAESTDTQYF	TGTGCCAGCAGCCCCCAACTAGCGGAAAGCACAGATACGCAGTATTTT
.	TRBJ2-1	TRBV11-2	.	CASSPQYYGQSAANKQFF	TGTGCCAGCAGCCCCCAATACTACGGACAGTCGGCGGCGAATAAGCAGTTCTTC
.	TRBJ1-4	TRBV4-3	TRBD1	CASSQDRTGGEKLFF	TGCGCCAGCAGCCAAGACAGGACAGGGGGTGAAAAACTGTTTTTT
many	TRBJ2-7	TRBV11-2	.	CASSPPVYEQYF	TGTGCCAGCAGCCCCCCCGTCTACGAGCAGTACTTC
few	TRBJ2-1	TRBV5-1	TRBD2	CASSPSRGGLLDEQFF	TGCGCCAGCAGCCCCTCCCGGGGGGGACTCTTAGATGAGCAGTTCTTC
few	TRBJ1-5	TRBV10-1	TRBD1	CASSEFSGTGGRQPQHF	TGCGCCAGCAGTGAGTTTTCCGGGACAGGGGGGAGGCAGCCCCAGCATTTT
.	TRBJ2-7	TRBV4-2	TRBD1	CASSQAAGTGGFYEQYF	TGTGCCAGCAGCCAGGCAGCCGGGACAGGGGGCTTCTACGAGCAGTACTTC
many	TRBJ2-7	TRBV25-1	.	CASSDTGYEQYF	TGTGCCAGCAGTGACACCGGCTACGAGCAGTACTTC
many	TRBJ1-1	TRBV27	TRBD1	CASRTNRQGLTEAFF	TGTGCCAGCAGGACTAACCGACAGGGTTTAACTGAAGCTTTCTTT
many	TRBJ1-1	TRBV12-3/TRBV12-4	.	CASSATGNTEAFF	TGTGCCAGCAGTGCAACAGGGAACACTGAAGCTTTCTTT
many	TRBJ1-4	TRBV7-9	.	CASSPPGTSVKLFF	TGTGCCAGCAGCCCACCCGGGACGTCGGTTAAACTGTTTTTT
.	TRBJ1-5	TRBV28	.	CASSLLIGHEVSNQPQHF	TGTGCCAGCAGTTTATTGATCGGACATGAAGTTAGCAATCAGCCCCAGCATTTT
few	TRBJ2-5	TRBV4-1	TRBD2	CASSLSGGFQETQYF	TGCGCCAGCAGCCTTAGCGGGGGGTTCCAAGAGACCCAGTACTTC
many	TRBJ1-1	TRBV7-9	.	CASSLYESEAFF	TGTGCCAGCAGCTTATATGAGAGTGAAGCTTTCTTT
.	TRBJ1-2	TRBV7-9	TRBD1	CASSYLRTGEDGYTF	TGTGCCAGCAGTTATCTACGGACAGGGGAAGATGGCTACACCTTC
many	TRBJ2-7	TRBV6-6	TRBD2	CASSYGSPSGSGYEQYF	TGTGCCAGCAGTTACGGTTCGCCTAGCGGGAGTGGGTACGAGCAGTACTTC
many	TRBJ2-3	TRBV14	.	CASSRTGEVDTQYF	TGTGCCAGCAGCCGAACAGGGGAGGTGGATACGCAGTATTTT
few	TRBJ2-1	TRBV19	TRBD1	CASSMGQGSPLVEQFF	TGTGCCAGTAGTATGGGACAGGGGAGCCCCTTAGTCGAGCAGTTCTTC
many	TRBJ2-7	TRBV4-3	.	CASSLHRGEQYF	TGCGCCAGCAGCCTCCATCGAGGGGAGCAGTACTTC
.	TRBJ2-2	TRBV19	.	CASHPMTASTGELFF	TGTGCCTCACACCCCATGACAGCTTCAACCGGGGAGCTGTTTTTT
many	TRBJ2-1	TRBV4-2	.	CASSQGGQPEQFF	TGTGCCAGCAGCCAAGGCGGCCAGCCAGAGCAGTTCTTC
many	TRBJ1-1	TRBV21-1	.	CASSKDGLVREGCITEAFF	TGTGCCAGCAGCAAAGACGGCCTCGTCAGGGAGGGATGCATCACTGAAGCTTTCTTT
many	TRBJ2-7	TRBV6-6	TRBD2	CASSYVAGVFEQYF	TGTGCCAGCAGTTACGTGGCGGGAGTATTCGAGCAGTACTTC